This T cell receptor (beta chain) appears in the sequencing data of a study of blood T cell repertoires in COVID-19. On the study more broadly: The samples span acute and convalescent COVID-19 from the United States, Italy and Spain. In each case, the material was cDNA or gDNA derived from T cells, B-cell-depleted T cells, or PBMCs.

Germline lookup yields CDR1 SGHRS and CDR2 YFSETQ. The CDR3 consists of 15 residues. The V gene end was trimmed by 7 bases and the J gene end by 1 base; junction bases not matched to a gene: 10. Source study methods: Nucleated cell number was recorded as an estimate derived from reference gene primer amplification. Data came from immunoSEQ multiplex PCR; TCRdb stores just in-frame clones and leaves some out. V and J calls and clone size are those listed in that table; D and trimming were worked out from the DNA. The sample lists 15,000 to 20,000 clones; 80% to 90% were seen once. This TCR derives from a human donor with active COVID-19. The donor label of this sample is uncertain. The sequenced material came from peripheral blood. This rearrangement joins TRBV5-1 to TRBJ1-1, with 7 bases that match TRBD1. CDR3 region: CASRRTGVANTEAFF. Written as DNA, the CDR3 is TGCGCCAGCCGGAGAACAGGGGTTGCGAACACTGAAGCTTTCTTT. The entire variable domain, with the rest obtained from reference TRBV5-1 and TRBJ1-1, is as follows: KAGVTQTPRYLIKTRGQQVTLSCSPISGHRSVSWYQQTPGQGLQFLFEYFSETQRNKGNFPGRFSGRQFSNSRSEMNVSTLELGDSALYLCASRRTGVANTEAFFGQGTRLTVV.